This T cell receptor (beta chain) was identified during a study of shared clonotypes between healthy human individuals. The authors loaded roughly 200 ng DNA, 25,000 to 30,000 T cell genomes, into sorted-subset replicate PCRs. Sequenced by immunoSEQ multiplex PCR; TCRdb stores in-frame clones only, minus some. The data hold some 500,000 clones, with 95% to 97% observed a single time. Trimming removed 10 bases from V and 0 bases from J; junction bases left unmatched: 12. The CDR3 totals 15 residues. Germline V gives CDR1 MNHEY, CDR2 SVGAGI. This clone has only one observation. The chain carries TRBV6-5 and TRBJ2-7; the match to TRBD1 covers 7 bases. This clonotype was sampled from a woman younger than 45 in good health. Sequenced material: naive CD4+ T cells sorted from blood. The subset here: CD45RA+ positively selected. DNA for the CDR3: TGTGCCACCCACGACCCCCGGACAGGCTCCTACGAGCAGTACTTC. It translates to CATHDPRTGSYEQYF.